Shown below are 23 T cell receptor beta chains from a single sample sequenced in a study of blood T cell repertoires in COVID-19. Sequencing used immunoSEQ multiplex PCR; TCRdb keeps in-frame clones, though not all of them. Of about 330,000 clones detected, approximately 90% appear once; the ten largest clones hold approximately 5.4%. Material for sequencing was PBMCs or T cells enriched from blood (not recorded which). The receptors shown here come from a woman in her 30s who had recovered from COVID-19.

The gene calls are TRBV7-6 and TRBJ1-2; 10 bases are a match to TRBD1. The CDR3 covers 14 residues. CDR1 and CDR2 from the germline V gene are SGHVS and FNYEAQ. V lost 5 bases and J lost 5; bases outside the gene matches: 5. Here the CDR3 reads CASSQRDRGYGYTF. CDR3 nucleotide sequence: TGTGCCAGCAGCCAGCGGGACAGGGGATATGGCTACACCTTC. Full variable domain (remainder filled in from reference TRBV7-6 and TRBJ1-2): GAGVSQSPRYKVTKRGQDVALRCDPISGHVSLYWYRQALGQGPEFLTYFNYEAQQDKSGLPNDRFSAERPEGSISTLTIQRTEQRDSAMYRCASSQRDRGYGYTFGSGTRLTVV.

V gene TRBV7-2 combines with J gene TRBJ1-3; 7 nucleotides agree with TRBD1. Germline values: CDR1 SGHTA, CDR2 FQGNSA. This CDR3 contains 14 residues. V lost 3 bases and J lost 6; bases outside the gene matches: 5. The CDR3 loop reads CASSFRGGENTIYF. As DNA, the CDR3 is TGTGCCAGCAGCTTTAGAGGGGGCGAAAACACCATATATTTT.

The sample holds one count of this clone. The chain links TRBV6-1 to TRBJ1-2; 8 nucleotides line up with TRBD1. Germline loops: CDR1 MNHNS, CDR2 SASEGT. CDR3 length: 16 amino acids. Trimming removed 0 bases from V and 8 bases from J; junction bases left unmatched: 11. As DNA, the CDR3 is TGTGCCAGCAGTGAAGCCGTTCCAGGGGGCCCCTTCGGCTACACCTTC. Its translation: CASSEAVPGGPFGYTF.

The V gene is TRBV5-4, the J gene TRBJ2-3; D may be TRBD1 (6 bases). The CDR3 totals 16 residues. Germline V CDR1 and CDR2: SGHNT, YYREEE (reference sequence). V was shortened by 1 base and J by 2 bases, with 14 bases between the two germline ends. The CDR3, as DNA: TGTGCCAGCAGCTTGATGGCAGGGGTTGTCACAGATACGCAGTATTTT. Translation gives CASSLMAGVVTDTQYF.

The DNA for the CDR3 is TGTGCCAGCAGCCTAGGACAGATAAACATTCAGTACTTC. It codes for CASSLGQINIQYF. The V gene is TRBV11-1, the J gene TRBJ2-4, with a tentative D call TRBD1 (6 bases). Germline CDR1 is SGHAT and CDR2 is FQDESV (reference sequence). The CDR3 has 13 residues. V dropped 5 bases and J dropped 6 bases, with 11 bases sitting between them.

The chain recombines TRBV27 with TRBJ1-6; possibly TRBD1 for D (6 bases). Germline V gene data show CDR1 as MNHEY and CDR2 as SMNVEV (reference sequence). Between the trimmed V and J ends, which lost 3 bases and 7 bases, there was a span of 16 bases. The CDR3 is made up of 16 amino acids. Written as DNA, the CDR3 is TGTGCCAGCAGTTTGAGCGGGGGGCTGAGCAATTCACCCCTCCACTTT. This sequence encodes CASSLSGGLSNSPLHF.

The V gene is TRBV11-2, the J gene TRBJ2-7; 10 bases fit TRBD2. Germline CDR1 and CDR2: SGHAT and FQNNGV. The ends lost 5 bases at V and 10 bases at J; junction bases unmatched: 11. The CDR3 spans 14 residues. CDR3 in DNA: TGTGCCAGCAGCCCTGTCGGGAGCGGGGGGGCCCAGTACTTC. This translates into CASSPVGSGGAQYF.

The chain joins TRBV27 to TRBJ2-3, with a weak D call TRBD2 (5 bases). V was shortened by 3 bases and J by 4 bases, with 8 bases between the two germline ends. CDR1 MNHEY and CDR2 SMNVEV come from the germline V gene (reference sequence). CDR3 size: 13 residues. CDR3 sequence: CASSFHGADTQYF. Written as DNA, the CDR3 is TGTGCCAGCAGTTTCCACGGGGCAGATACGCAGTATTTT.

This rearrangement joins TRBV27 to TRBJ2-5, with 8 bases matching TRBD1. Trimming removed 3 bases from V and 4 bases from J; junction bases left unmatched: 4. The CDR3 spans 14 residues. The germline V gene encodes CDR1 MNHEY and CDR2 SMNVEV (reference sequence). The CDR3 sequence is CASSFRGLRETQYF. CDR3 coding DNA: TGTGCCAGCAGTTTCAGGGGGCTTCGAGAGACCCAGTACTTC.

The rearrangement joins TRBV30 to TRBJ1-2; D is unresolved. V gave up 5 bases and J gave up 0 bases, with 19 bases separating them. Germline V gives CDR1 GTSNPN, CDR2 SVGIG (reference sequence). The CDR3 covers 16 residues. The CDR3 protein is CAWYGSSKTSNYGYTF. CDR3 nucleotide sequence: TGTGCCTGGTATGGGAGCAGCAAAACTTCTAACTATGGCTACACCTTC.

The V and J genes are TRBV11-2 and TRBJ1-2; D is uncertain. The V gene's germline CDR1 is SGHAT and CDR2 FQNNGV. Trimming pared 4 bases from V and 1 base from J, leaving 10 bases between. The CDR3 runs to 14 residues. This CDR3 reads CASSYLGVNYGYTF. In DNA, the CDR3 is TGTGCCAGCAGCTATCTAGGAGTTAACTATGGCTACACCTTC.

The V call is TRBV2, the J call TRBJ1-2; D call uncertain. This CDR3 comprises 11 residues. With 6 bases removed from V and 3 bases from J, the gap between germline ends came to 5 bases. From germline, CDR1 is SNHLY and CDR2 FYNNEI. CDR3 loop: CASRRDYGYTF. CDR3 sequence (DNA): TGTGCCAGCAGGCGGGACTATGGCTACACCTTC.

This clone was counted a single time. The genes are TRBV19 and TRBJ1-1; the D gene is possibly TRBD1 (5 bases). Looked up from germline, CDR1 is LNHDA and CDR2 is SQIVND (reference sequence). Trimming took 5 bases from V and 3 from J, leaving 16 bases between them. CDR3 size: 15 residues. CDR3 amino acids: CASSWGRAGHTEAFF. In DNA form, the CDR3 reads TGTGCCAGTAGTTGGGGCAGGGCCGGTCACACTGAAGCTTTCTTT. The full variable domain, completed using reference TRBV19 and TRBJ1-1, is DGGITQSPKYLFRKEGQNVTLSCEQNLNHDAMYWYRQDPGQGLRLIYYSQIVNDFQKGDIAEGYSVSREKKESFPLTVTSAQKNPTAFYLCASSWGRAGHTEAFFGQGTRLTVV.

The chain employs TRBV30 and TRBJ1-1, with D unclear. The CDR3 totals 12 residues. From germline, CDR1 is GTSNPN and CDR2 SVGIG (reference sequence). V lost 0 bases to trimming and J lost 12 bases, with 14 bases between them. The CDR3 DNA is TGTGCCTGGAGTGTACGACATGGGTGGACTTTCTTT. This sequence encodes CAWSVRHGWTFF. The full variable domain, with the rest looked up from reference TRBV30 and TRBJ1-1, is SQTIHQWPATLVQPVGSPLSLECTVEGTSNPNLYWYRQAAGRGLQLLFYSVGIGQISSEVPQNLSASRPQDRQFILSSKKLLLSDSGFYLCAWSVRHGWTFFGQGTRLTVV.

The chain links TRBV10-3 to TRBJ2-1, with 12 bases lining up with TRBD2. The V gene end was trimmed by 6 bases and the J gene end by 8 bases; junction bases not matched to a gene: 8. There are 15 residues in the CDR3. The germline CDR1 and CDR2 sequences are ENHRY and SYGVKD. CDR3 in amino acids: CAISPSGGASDEQFF. The CDR3 DNA reads as TGTGCCATCAGCCCTAGCGGGGGGGCCTCAGATGAGCAGTTCTTC.

The V gene is TRBV5-1, the J gene TRBJ1-1; perhaps TRBD1 as D (5 bases). Germline CDR1 reads SGHRS; CDR2 reads YFSETQ. The V and J ends lost 3 bases and 5 bases respectively, with 14 bases between them. The length of the CDR3 is 14 residues. The chain's CDR3 is CASSSRGAGTEAFF. CDR3 coding DNA: TGCGCCAGCAGCTCGCGTGGGGCGGGAACTGAAGCTTTCTTT.

This clone was detected a few times. The chain recombines TRBV4-2 with TRBJ1-5, with TRBD1 matching 8 bases. V shed 0 bases and J 4 bases; nucleotides not matched to a gene: 5. The germline V gene encodes CDR1 LGHNA and CDR2 YNFKEQ. The CDR3 runs to 16 residues. CDR3 in amino acids: CASSQEVGTGNQPQHF. The CDR3 DNA follows: TGTGCCAGCAGCCAAGAAGTGGGGACAGGTAATCAGCCCCAGCATTTT.

The chain recombines TRBV12-3 or TRBV12-4 with TRBJ2-7; D gene uncertain. V lost 7 bases and J 6 bases, leaving 10 bases between the germline ends. The length of the CDR3 is 11 residues. This CDR3 is CASKLFGEQYF. The CDR3 nucleotides are TGTGCCAGCAAATTATTCGGCGAGCAGTACTTC.

The chain is built from TRBV18 and TRBJ1-4; D is ambiguous. The germline V gene has CDR1 KGHSH and CDR2 LQKENI. Trimming shortened V by 3 bases and J by 4 bases, and 6 bases separated the two germline ends. This CDR3 is 13 amino acids long. The CDR3 nucleotides are TGTGCCAGCTCACCGACGGGTAATGAAAAACTGTTTTTT. It encodes CASSPTGNEKLFF.

In this sample, this clone turned up a few times. The chain employs TRBV6-5 and TRBJ1-1, with a possible D match to TRBD1 (5 bases). This CDR3 has 15 amino acids. Germline V gene data show CDR1 as MNHEY and CDR2 as SVGAGI. Trimming cost V 2 bases and J 4 bases, with 14 bases left between them. The CDR3 loop is CASSYVRGSGTEAFF. CDR3 DNA: TGTGCCAGCAGTTACGTTAGGGGATCGGGCACTGAAGCTTTCTTT.

V and J are TRBV19 and TRBJ2-2; 8 bases line up with TRBD1. Losses at the gene ends were 7 bases for V and 3 bases for J; bases not matched to a gene: 10. The germline V gene encodes CDR1 LNHDA and CDR2 SQIVND (reference sequence). The CDR3 covers 16 residues. CDR3 region: CASIHTGTGDTGELFF. In DNA, the CDR3 is TGTGCCAGTATTCATACCGGGACAGGAGACACCGGGGAGCTGTTTTTT.

The DNA of the CDR3 is TGTGCCAGCAGCTTGGCTTGGGGCGACTATGGCTACACCTTC. It yields the protein CASSLAWGDYGYTF. The V gene is TRBV5-6, the J gene TRBJ1-2, with D possibly TRBD1 on 5 matching bases. The germline gives CDR1 SGHDT, CDR2 YYEEEE. There are 14 residues in the CDR3. V lost 0 bases and J lost 3, with 9 bases in between.

The chain uses TRBV10-2 and TRBJ2-7; D may be TRBD1 (6 bases). Trimming shortened V by 7 bases and J by 1 base, and 14 bases separated the two germline ends. CDR1 and CDR2 from the germline V gene are WSHSY and SAAADI. The CDR3 contains 14 residues. CDR3: CASIKAGDSYEQYF. The CDR3 DNA follows: TGCGCCAGCATCAAGGCAGGGGATTCCTACGAGCAGTACTTC.